These T cell receptor beta chains were read from a single sample in a study of T cells of healthy individuals. Each CDR3 protein gets one entry after TCRdb re-called the 5' RACE reads with MiXCR. The sample contains some 100,000 distinct CDR3 sequences, around 17% of which appear only once. These receptors all stem from a human donor in good health. The CDR3 runs from the conserved cysteine through the conserved F or W. A D gene is named only where the DNA matches it firmly. Only part of the rows carry a size: once, few, many, or a class if the clone is expanded.

v_call: TRBV20-1
j_call: TRBJ1-5
clone_size: many
d_call: NA
cdr3_aa: CSAREDQGIEQPQHF
cdr3_nt: TGCAGTGCTAGAGAGGACCAGGGAATAGAGCAGCCCCAGCATTTT

v_call: TRBV20-1
j_call: TRBJ2-3
clone_size: few
d_call: TRBD2
cdr3_aa: CSALRASGRVADTQYF
cdr3_nt: TGCAGTGCTCTGAGGGCTAGCGGGAGAGTTGCAGATACGCAGTATTTT

v_call: TRBV28
j_call: TRBJ2-1
clone_size: NA
d_call: TRBD2
cdr3_aa: CAIKRLAGREQFF
cdr3_nt: TGTGCCATCAAAAGACTAGCGGGACGTGAGCAGTTCTTC

v_call: TRBV5-1
j_call: TRBJ1-2
clone_size: NA
d_call: TRBD1
cdr3_aa: CASSLAGGDRYGYTF
cdr3_nt: TGCGCCAGCAGCTTGGCAGGGGGCGATCGCTATGGCTACACCTTC

v_call: TRBV20-1
j_call: TRBJ1-4
clone_size: NA
d_call: NA
cdr3_aa: CSARDVASSNEKLFF
cdr3_nt: TGCAGTGCTAGAGATGTGGCATCCTCTAATGAAAAACTGTTTTTT

v_call: TRBV20-1
j_call: TRBJ2-1
clone_size: NA
d_call: TRBD2
cdr3_aa: CSAPPVTSDEQFF
cdr3_nt: TGCAGTGCTCCACCTGTTACTAGCGATGAGCAGTTCTTC

v_call: TRBV28
j_call: TRBJ2-1
clone_size: many
d_call: NA
cdr3_aa: CASSPARRVYNEQFF
cdr3_nt: TGTGCCAGCAGTCCCGCACGGCGAGTCTACAATGAGCAGTTCTTC

v_call: TRBV29-1
j_call: TRBJ2-7
clone_size: NA
d_call: TRBD1
cdr3_aa: CSVGTGSYEQYF
cdr3_nt: TGCAGCGTTGGGACAGGTTCCTACGAGCAGTACTTC

v_call: TRBV21-1
j_call: TRBJ2-4
clone_size: NA
d_call: NA
cdr3_aa: CASSSYTRAGNIQYF
cdr3_nt: TGTGCCAGCAGCAGCTACACTAGGGCGGGAAACATTCAGTACTTC

v_call: TRBV7-3
j_call: TRBJ1-1
clone_size: many
d_call: NA
cdr3_aa: CASSLGGANTEAFF
cdr3_nt: TGTGCCAGCAGCCTAGGGGGTGCGAACACTGAAGCTTTCTTT

v_call: TRBV12-3/TRBV12-4
j_call: TRBJ1-6
clone_size: few
d_call: NA
cdr3_aa: CASSLRGLWNSPLHF
cdr3_nt: TGTGCCAGCAGTTTAAGAGGACTTTGGAATTCACCCCTCCACTTT

v_call: TRBV29-1
j_call: TRBJ2-7
clone_size: few
d_call: TRBD2
cdr3_aa: CSVSGTSASYEQYF
cdr3_nt: TGCAGCGTGTCCGGGACTAGCGCTTCCTACGAGCAGTACTTC

v_call: TRBV7-8
j_call: TRBJ1-5
clone_size: few
d_call: NA
cdr3_aa: CASSFYQRDQPQHF
cdr3_nt: TGTGCCAGCAGCTTTTATCAAAGGGATCAGCCCCAGCATTTT

v_call: TRBV20-1
j_call: TRBJ1-5
clone_size: NA
d_call: TRBD1
cdr3_aa: CSAAQGDQPQHF
cdr3_nt: TGCAGTGCCGCTCAGGGGGATCAGCCCCAGCATTTT

v_call: TRBV27
j_call: TRBJ2-7
clone_size: few
d_call: NA
cdr3_aa: CASRSRARDLPYEQYF
cdr3_nt: TGTGCCAGCAGGTCTAGGGCGCGGGACTTACCCTACGAGCAGTACTTC

v_call: TRBV20-1
j_call: TRBJ2-5
clone_size: few
d_call: TRBD2
cdr3_aa: CSAREEAGGDQETQYF
cdr3_nt: TGCAGTGCTAGAGAAGAGGCGGGAGGGGACCAAGAGACCCAGTACTTC

v_call: TRBV9
j_call: TRBJ1-5
clone_size: NA
d_call: TRBD1
cdr3_aa: CASSAGTGGQPQHF
cdr3_nt: TGTGCCAGCAGCGCTGGGACAGGGGGACAGCCCCAGCATTTT

v_call: TRBV20-1
j_call: TRBJ2-7
clone_size: many
d_call: NA
cdr3_aa: CSASLAGQQNFYEQYF
cdr3_nt: TGCAGTGCTTCCTTGGCCGGACAGCAAAACTTCTACGAGCAGTACTTC

v_call: TRBV7-9
j_call: TRBJ2-1
clone_size: NA
d_call: NA
cdr3_aa: CASSLKWVFSYNEQFF
cdr3_nt: TGTGCCAGCAGCTTAAAATGGGTTTTCTCCTACAATGAGCAGTTCTTC

v_call: TRBV7-2
j_call: TRBJ2-1
clone_size: NA
d_call: NA
cdr3_aa: CASSSGRKGFF
cdr3_nt: TGTGCCAGCAGCTCAGGCCGGAAGGGGTTCTTC

v_call: TRBV6-5
j_call: TRBJ2-5
clone_size: many
d_call: NA
cdr3_aa: CASSYPRGTHQETQYF
cdr3_nt: TGTGCCAGCAGTTACCCGCGTGGAACCCACCAAGAGACCCAGTACTTC

v_call: TRBV6-1
j_call: TRBJ1-1
clone_size: NA
d_call: TRBD1
cdr3_aa: CASSEWGQGENTEAFF
cdr3_nt: TGTGCCAGCAGTGAATGGGGACAGGGCGAGAACACTGAAGCTTTCTTT

v_call: TRBV7-2
j_call: TRBJ2-7
clone_size: NA
d_call: TRBD2
cdr3_aa: CASSWLAGASSDEQYF
cdr3_nt: TGTGCCAGCAGCTGGTTAGCGGGAGCGTCCTCCGACGAGCAGTACTTC

v_call: TRBV11-2
j_call: TRBJ1-1
clone_size: NA
d_call: NA
cdr3_aa: CASSLGRNTEAFF
cdr3_nt: TGTGCCAGCAGCCTTGGGAGGAACACTGAAGCTTTCTTT

v_call: TRBV28
j_call: TRBJ2-3
clone_size: NA
d_call: NA
cdr3_aa: CASSRGWSTDTQYF
cdr3_nt: TGTGCCAGCAGTCGAGGGTGGAGCACAGATACGCAGTATTTT